This entry features one T cell receptor beta chain sequence. MiXCR, run by TCRdb on the RT-PCR reads, gives a single entry per CDR3 protein. The table shows roughly 500,000 distinct CDR3 sequences, with less than 25% occurring only once. The data were taken from a study of response to subunit inactivated influenza vaccine. These records were also assigned to another study, of T cells expressing NK-cell markers. From that study: TCR beta libraries carry UMIs added by 5'RACE template switching.

This TCR was sampled from a man aged 45 to 65 who received an inactivated influenza vaccine. The sample was CD4+ T cells sorted from PBMCs, taken 11 to 12 days after vaccination.

CDR3 region: CASRLPLAGKYEQYF. In DNA, the CDR3 is TGTGCCAGCAGGCTTCCTCTAGCGGGAAAATACGAGCAGTACTTC. The chain has TRBV28 and TRBJ2-7; 9 bases line up with TRBD2. J gave up 4 bases and V 6 bases, and 10 bases lay outside the gene matches. This CDR3 has 15 amino acids. Germline V gives CDR1 MDHEN, CDR2 SYDVKM.